These 9 T cell receptor beta chains were all obtained from the same sample, sequenced in a study of prognosis after radiotherapy for stage I lung cancer. By two-round multiplex PCR, the TCR beta CDR3 was amplified from genomic DNA. Primers targeting each individual TRBV and TRBJ gene were applied in first-round PCR. TCRdb re-derived calls from the multiplex PCR reads in MiXCR, one entry per CDR3 protein. The sample includes about 51,000 distinct CDR3 sequences, around a third seen only once; the top ten take 9.2%. The source was PBMCs, collected before or after stereotactic body radiation therapy (not recorded which). The receptors derive from a donor aged 50 or older with non-small cell lung cancer.

This clonotype appeared many times. The genes are TRBV11-2 and TRBJ1-1, with D possibly matching TRBD1 (5 bases). V was cut by 0 bases and J by 7 bases, with 12 bases left in between. CDR3 length: 14 residues. The germline V gene has CDR1 SGHAT and CDR2 FQNNGV. DNA of the CDR3: TGTGCCAGCAGCTTAGACGCGGGGCCTAATGAAGCTTTCTTT. Protein sequence: CASSLDAGPNEAFF.

This clonotype was seen more than once but under ten times. Just one base apart from a much larger clone, this may be a read error. This rearrangement joins TRBV6-2 or TRBV6-3 to TRBJ1-1; perhaps TRBD1 as D (5 bases). The CDR3 has 14 amino acids. From germline, CDR1 is MNHEY and CDR2 SVGEGT. V dropped 7 bases and J dropped 1 base, with 13 bases sitting between them. The CDR3 loop is CASIFWGGNTEAFF. The CDR3, as DNA: TGTGCCAGCATTTTTTGGGGGGGGAACACTGAAGCTTTCTTT.

This chain links TRBV15 with TRBJ2-7; D uncertain. Germline CDR1 reads LNHNV; CDR2 reads YYDKDF (reference sequence). Trimming shortened V by 5 bases and J by 9 bases, and 26 bases separated the two germline ends. This CDR3 comprises 16 residues. CDR3 bases: TGTGCCACCAGCTACAGACCGGTACTGGCGGTCCTCGCGCAGTACTTC. Protein: CATSYRPVLAVLAQYF.

The J gene is TRBJ1-5, the V gene TRBV6-1, with TRBD1 matching 10 bases. Per the germline V gene, CDR1 is MNHNS and CDR2 is SASEGT. The CDR3 sequence is 14 residues long. After removal of 7 bases from V and 9 bases from J, the junction contained 9 bases not matched to a gene. This chain's CDR3 is CASNTGTGVGPQHF. CDR3 DNA sequence: TGTGCCAGCAACACCGGGACAGGGGTCGGGCCCCAGCATTTT.

In its sample, this clonotype was seen once. The rearrangement uses TRBV28 and TRBJ1-5; D call uncertain. The CDR3 extends over 12 amino acids. Germline V gene lookup returns CDR1 MDHEN and CDR2 SYDVKM. Trimming stripped 7 bases from V and 2 bases from J, with 6 bases between. CDR3 amino acids: CASNAGNQPQHF. The CDR3, as DNA: TGTGCCAGCAATGCAGGCAATCAGCCCCAGCATTTT.

Details on this clonotype: At one boundary the junction diverges from the germline segment, which might be a read error. The V gene is TRBV2, the J gene TRBJ2-2, with 10 nucleotides matching TRBD2. Germline CDR1 is SNHLY and CDR2 is FYNNEI. The CDR3 is 15 amino acids. CDR3 nucleotides: TGTACCAGCATTAGGACTAGCGGTGGCGGCGGTGAGCTGTTTTTT. Its protein product is CTSIRTSGGGGELFF. Combining the CDR3 with reference TRBV2 and TRBJ2-2 gives the whole variable domain EPEVTQTPSHQVTQMGQEVILRCVPISNHLYFYWYRQILGQKVEFLVSFYNNEISEKSEIFDDQFSVERPDGSNFTLKIRSTKLEDSAMYFCTSIRTSGGGGELFFGEGSRLTVL.

This clonotype was seen repeatedly, ten times or more. The V and J genes are TRBV20-1 and TRBJ2-1; the D is unclear. This CDR3 has 15 amino acids. Germline CDR1 is DFQATT and CDR2 is SNEGSKA (reference sequence). V lost 6 bases to trimming and J lost 0 bases, with 15 bases between them. The CDR3 spells CSAPARQRSYNEQFF. The CDR3 DNA is TGCAGTGCGCCAGCAAGGCAGCGCTCCTACAATGAGCAGTTCTTC.

The sample holds one count of this clonotype. Sequence at one end of the junction differs from germline and may be a read error. This chain uses TRBV4-3 with TRBJ2-1; TRBD2 aligns across 11 bases. CDR1 LGHNA and CDR2 YSLEER come from the germline V gene. The CDR3 length is 18 residues. CDR3 amino acids: CASIQDGLAGGFDNEQFF. DNA of the CDR3: TGCGCCAGCATCCAAGATGGGCTAGCGGGAGGTTTCGACAATGAGCAGTTCTTC.

By proportion, this clonotype is medium-sized. V and J are TRBV12-3 or TRBV12-4 and TRBJ2-3; the D is unclear. The V gene lost 4 bases and the J gene lost 2 bases, with 13 bases spanning the gap. This CDR3 contains 15 residues. The CDR3 here is CASSYSDGITDTQYF. In DNA, the CDR3 is TGTGCCAGCAGTTACTCGGACGGAATCACAGATACGCAGTATTTT.